This T cell receptor beta chain originates from a study of blood T cell repertoires in COVID-19. Study context: COVID-19 samples collected from the United States, Italy and Spain covered acute and convalescent phases. PBMCs, B-cell-depleted T cells, or T cells were the source of the cDNA or gDNA that made up the material.

Germline CDR1 is MNHEY and CDR2 is SVGAGI. With V trimmed by 1 base and J by 4 bases, 5 bases remained unmatched. The CDR3 loop spans 16 amino acids. As handled by the study authors: Amplifying reference gene primers gave estimates of nucleated cell counts. TCRdb's copy holds only in-frame clones and misses some; the assay was immunoSEQ multiplex PCR. The DNA was the basis for D and trimming; V, J and clone size are from that table. The sample records 150,000 to 200,000 clones, 90% being singletons. Sequenced: peripheral blood. The TCR comes from a man aged 60-69 years with active or convalescent COVID-19. The chain carries TRBV6-5 and TRBJ2-7; 12 bases map to TRBD2. The CDR3 DNA is TGTGCCAGCAGTTACTGGGCTAGCGGGAGGGGTTACGAGCAGTACTTC. This codes for CASSYWASGRGYEQYF.